Below are 32 T cell receptor beta chains sequenced from a single sample in a study of T cell responses to AZD1222 COVID-19 vaccine. Produced via immunoSEQ multiplex PCR; TCRdb's table is partial and in-frame only. Here the sample spans about 190,000 clones, 85% to 90% being singletons. The sequenced sample was peripheral blood, obtained on day 0 of AZD1222 vaccination. The source is an adult in good health.

The rearrangement uses TRBV11-2 and TRBJ2-1; TRBD1 agrees at 7 bases. Germline-derived CDR1 and CDR2 are SGHAT and FQNNGV. Trimming removed 5 bases from V and 9 bases from J; junction bases left unmatched: 1. This CDR3 is 11 amino acids long. The CDR3 reads CASSPGGEQFF. In DNA, the CDR3 is TGTGCCAGCAGCCCAGGGGGTGAGCAGTTCTTC.

The chain couples TRBV19 to TRBJ1-2; possibly TRBD1 for D (6 bases). There are 15 residues in the CDR3. V lost 2 bases and J lost 2, with 12 bases in between. Germline V gene lookup returns CDR1 LNHDA and CDR2 SQIVND (reference sequence). CDR3 in amino acids: CASSIRTDGNYGYTF. The DNA of the CDR3 is TGTGCCAGTAGTATACGGACAGATGGAAACTATGGCTACACCTTC.

This clone came up once. This chain connects TRBV27 to TRBJ2-2; no firm D call. Trimming cost V 6 bases and J 3 bases, with 8 bases left between them. Per germline, CDR1 MNHEY and CDR2 SMNVEV (reference sequence). The CDR3 totals 13 residues. This CDR3 reads CASRAHDTGELFF. In nucleotides, the CDR3 is TGTGCCAGCAGGGCTCATGACACCGGGGAGCTGTTTTTT.

The V gene is TRBV2, the J gene TRBJ1-1; 9 nucleotides match TRBD1. This CDR3 is built from 16 residues. V was clipped by 6 bases and J by 2 bases; unmatched bases: 10. Germline CDR1 SNHLY, CDR2 FYNNEI. The CDR3 reads CASRETGTGLNTEAFF. The CDR3 DNA reads TGTGCCAGCAGGGAAACCGGGACAGGGCTCAACACTGAAGCTTTCTTT.

The chain combines TRBV6-5 with TRBJ1-5; 7 bases are shared with TRBD1. V gave up 0 bases and J gave up 4 bases; unmatched junction bases: 3. CDR1 and CDR2 (germline): MNHEY, SVGAGI. The CDR3 consists of 15 residues. Written as DNA, the CDR3 is TGTGCCAGCAGTTACTCGCCGACAGGGAATCAGCCCCAGCATTTT. Protein: CASSYSPTGNQPQHF.

This clone has only a few counts. The chain has TRBV15 and TRBJ1-5; D uncertain. The ends were cut back, 5 bases at V and 4 bases at J, with 15 bases in the middle. This CDR3 is built from 15 residues. Germline CDR1 LNHNV, CDR2 YYDKDF (reference sequence). CDR3 in amino acids: CATSVGTGPNQPQHF. The CDR3 DNA sequence: TGTGCCACCAGCGTCGGCACGGGTCCAAATCAGCCCCAGCATTTT.

V gene TRBV7-8 combines with J gene TRBJ2-7; 11 bases fit TRBD2. Germline CDR1 and CDR2: SGHVS and FQNEAQ. V lost 5 bases, J lost 3 bases, and 3 bases stayed unmatched. The CDR3 contains 14 residues. The CDR3 region has the DNA TGTGCCAGCAGCGAAACTAGCGGGGGCTACGAGCAGTACTTC. Amino acids: CASSETSGGYEQYF.

V usage is TRBV18 and J usage is TRBJ1-2, with D possibly matching TRBD1 (5 bases). Trimming left V 2 bases short and J 4 bases short, with 11 bases between. From germline, CDR1 is KGHSH and CDR2 LQKENI. The length of the CDR3 is 14 residues. CDR3 coding DNA: TGTGCCAGCTCACCAGAGGGGCAGCCCTATGGCTACACCTTC. It codes for CASSPEGQPYGYTF.

This sequence joins TRBV19 and TRBJ1-4, with D tentatively TRBD1 (6 bases). Germline loops: CDR1 LNHDA, CDR2 SQIVND (reference sequence). The CDR3 is made up of 14 amino acids. The V gene lost 7 bases and the J gene lost 6 bases, with 15 bases spanning the gap. CDR3 DNA: TGTGCCAGTAAGGCGACAGGAATAGATGAAAAACTGTTTTTT. It encodes CASKATGIDEKLFF.

The chain joins TRBV20-1 to TRBJ1-2; D unclear. This CDR3 contains 14 residues. CDR1 and CDR2 (germline): DFQATT, SNEGSKA (reference sequence). Between the trimmed V and J ends, which lost 3 bases and 8 bases, there was a span of 19 bases. The CDR3 DNA reads as TGCAGTGCTAGTTCTTCAGGCTATGTTAACGGCTACACCTTC. It is translated as CSASSSGYVNGYTF.

This clone was counted a single time. The chain employs TRBV5-4 and TRBJ2-6, with D uncertain. The CDR3 totals 15 residues. Germline loops: CDR1 SGHNT, CDR2 YYREEE (reference sequence). V was shortened by 4 bases and J by 1 base, with 9 bases between the two germline ends. As DNA, the CDR3 is TGTGCCAGCAGCGCGTGGGTATCTGGGGCCAACGTCCTGACTTTC. This codes for CASSAWVSGANVLTF.

This clone was counted a single time. The chain couples TRBV5-1 to TRBJ2-7; 8 bases agree with TRBD1. V lost 5 bases and J lost 2; bases outside the gene matches: 3. Germline V gives CDR1 SGHRS, CDR2 YFSETQ. This CDR3 contains 13 residues. CDR3 in amino acids: CASRPGQAYEQYF. As DNA, the CDR3 is TGCGCCAGCAGACCGGGACAGGCCTACGAGCAGTACTTC.

V usage is TRBV9 and J usage is TRBJ1-3, with 7 bases matching TRBD1. The CDR3 contains 14 residues. V shed 5 bases and J 6 bases; nucleotides not matched to a gene: 8. The germline V gene encodes CDR1 SGDLS and CDR2 YYNGEE. CDR3 amino acids: CASRAGTVENTIYF. The CDR3 DNA reads TGTGCCAGCAGGGCCGGGACAGTCGAAAACACCATATATTTT.

The gene calls are TRBV4-2 and TRBJ2-1, with 7 bases matching TRBD1. There are 17 residues in the CDR3. The germline V gene encodes CDR1 LGHNA and CDR2 YNFKEQ. The J segment lost 7 bases and the V segment lost 3 bases, leaving 15 bases of the junction unmatched. This CDR3 is CASSQAIGTERGNEQFF. CDR3 coding DNA: TGTGCCAGCAGCCAGGCTATCGGGACAGAAAGAGGGAATGAGCAGTTCTTC.

The chain uses TRBV28 and TRBJ2-3; D gene unclear. The length of the CDR3 is 16 residues. The germline gives CDR1 MDHEN, CDR2 SYDVKM. The V end lost 7 bases, the J end lost 3 bases, and 20 bases lay between the germline ends. CDR3 bases: TGTGCCAGCACCCCGATGGCCAGATTGCGGACAGATACGCAGTATTTT. It encodes CASTPMARLRTDTQYF.

The chain combines TRBV11-2 with TRBJ1-5, with a tentative D call TRBD1 (5 bases). The V end was cut by 5 bases, the J end by 6 bases, with 11 bases between. Germline-derived CDR1 and CDR2 are SGHAT and FQNNGV. The CDR3 spans 13 residues. This CDR3 is CASSGGGIQPQHF. The DNA of the CDR3 is TGTGCCAGCAGCGGGGGGGGTATTCAGCCCCAGCATTTT.

There are a few counts of this clone. The rearrangement uses TRBV3-1 (or the pseudogene TRBV3-2) and TRBJ1-5, with D possibly matching TRBD1 (6 bases). Germline CDR1 LGHDT, CDR2 YNNKEL (reference sequence). Between the trimmed V and J ends, which lost 0 bases and 4 bases, there was a span of 10 bases. This CDR3 spans 15 amino acids. CDR3 protein: CASSQEWGRNQPQHF. As DNA, the CDR3 is TGTGCCAGCAGCCAAGAGTGGGGGCGGAATCAGCCCCAGCATTTT.

V usage is TRBV12-3 or TRBV12-4 and J usage is TRBJ2-1, with 7 bases lining up with TRBD2. J lost 9 bases, V lost 1 base, and 3 bases had no gene match. This CDR3 contains 13 residues. The CDR3 region is CASSLGLAGEQFF. The CDR3 DNA reads TGTGCCAGCAGTTTAGGACTAGCCGGTGAGCAGTTCTTC.

This chain uses TRBV27 with TRBJ1-5, with 9 bases aligning to TRBD1. V lost 7 bases and J lost 5; bases outside the gene matches: 6. This CDR3 is built from 14 residues. Germline V CDR1 and CDR2: MNHEY, SMNVEV (reference sequence). The CDR3 DNA follows: TGTGCCAGCAAGCCCAGGACAGGGGATCAGCCCCAGCATTTT. It translates to CASKPRTGDQPQHF.

The CDR3 here is CASSPGTGGASGANVLTF. For the CDR3, the DNA is TGTGCCAGCAGTCCCGGGACAGGGGGAGCCTCTGGGGCCAACGTCCTGACTTTC. This chain links TRBV6-6 with TRBJ2-6, with 11 bases aligning to TRBD1. This CDR3 region has 18 residues. Germline CDR1 reads MNHNY; CDR2 reads SVGAGI (reference sequence). Trimming at V came to 5 bases and at J to 0 bases, leaving 6 bases not matched to a gene.

The rearrangement links TRBV5-1 to TRBJ1-2; 7 bases are a match to TRBD1. CDR3 length: 15 amino acids. Looked up from germline, CDR1 is SGHRS and CDR2 is YFSETQ. V trimming: 4 bases; J trimming: 3 bases; junction bases outside the gene matches: 9. The CDR3 region is CASSGTGVKDYGYTF. The DNA for the CDR3 is TGCGCCAGCAGCGGAACAGGGGTTAAGGACTATGGCTACACCTTC.

About this clone itself: Other nucleotide sequences from this sample produce the same CDR3. The gene calls are TRBV7-3 and TRBJ2-3; 7 bases line up with TRBD2. Germline V lookup: CDR1 SGHTA, CDR2 FQGTGA. The CDR3 loop spans 16 amino acids. V trimming: 1 base; J trimming: 1 base; junction bases outside the gene matches: 5. CDR3 loop: CASSLRPAGRTDTQYF. Here the CDR3 DNA reads TGTGCCAGCAGCTTAAGGCCAGCGGGGCGCACAGATACGCAGTATTTT. The full variable domain, in which reference TRBV7-3 and TRBJ2-3 provide the parts outside the CDR3, is GAGVSQTPSNKVTEKGKYVELRCDPISGHTALYWYRQSLGQGPEFLIYFQGTGAADDSGLPNDRFFAVRPEGSVSTLKIQRTERGDSAVYLCASSLRPAGRTDTQYFGPGTRLTVL.

The gene calls are TRBV7-2 and TRBJ1-2; tentative D call: TRBD1 (5 bases). The CDR3 length is 15 residues. Germline V gives CDR1 SGHTA, CDR2 FQGNSA. V was cut by 6 bases and J by 4 bases, with 18 bases left in between. DNA for the CDR3: TGTGCCAGCAGACCGAGTGGGGGTGTATTCTATGGCTACACCTTC. It translates to CASRPSGGVFYGYTF.

This rearrangement joins TRBV5-5 to TRBJ2-2; TRBD1 aligns across 9 bases. The junction had 8 bases not matched to a gene; V was cut back by 1 base and J by 4 bases. CDR1 SGHKS and CDR2 YYEKEE come from the germline V gene (reference sequence). CDR3 length: 17 amino acids. CDR3 DNA sequence: TGTGCCAGCAGCTTGTGGCCCGGGACAGGGTCCACCGGGGAGCTGTTTTTT. Protein: CASSLWPGTGSTGELFF.

This clone came up once. The chain employs TRBV28 and TRBJ1-1; D is ambiguous. The V end lost 6 bases, the J end lost 0 bases, and 11 bases lay between the germline ends. The CDR3 runs to 14 residues. The germline V gene has CDR1 MDHEN and CDR2 SYDVKM. This CDR3 reads CASSLRTVNTEAFF. The CDR3 nucleotides are TGTGCCAGCAGCCTTAGGACGGTGAACACTGAAGCTTTCTTT.

The CDR3 nucleotides read TGTGCCAGCAGCTTTGGGCGGGGGTACCAAGAGACCCAGTACTTC. Protein product: CASSFGRGYQETQYF. The rearrangement joins TRBV7-6 to TRBJ2-5; TRBD2 matches 7 bases. This CDR3 has 15 residues. Germline V CDR1 and CDR2: SGHVS, FNYEAQ. Trimming removed 3 bases from V and 0 bases from J; junction bases left unmatched: 4. The full variable domain, rest sourced from reference TRBV7-6 and TRBJ2-5, is GAGVSQSPRYKVTKRGQDVALRCDPISGHVSLYWYRQALGQGPEFLTYFNYEAQQDKSGLPNDRFSAERPEGSISTLTIQRTEQRDSAMYRCASSFGRGYQETQYFGPGTRLLVL.

The V call is TRBV7-6, the J call TRBJ1-1; TRBD1 might be the D (5 bases). This CDR3 has 15 residues. From germline, CDR1 is SGHVS and CDR2 FNYEAQ. V was clipped by 3 bases and J by 5 bases, with 16 bases between them. The CDR3 DNA follows: TGTGCCAGCAGCTTGCATGTGGGGGGAGGAACTGAAGCTTTCTTT. Its protein is CASSLHVGGGTEAFF.

The chain combines TRBV7-9 with TRBJ2-7, with TRBD1 identical over 9 bases. The CDR3 runs 15 residues. The junction had 9 bases not matched to a gene; V was cut back by 5 bases and J by 4 bases. CDR1 and CDR2 (germline): SEHNR, FQNEAQ (reference sequence). The CDR3 sequence: CASSPPGQGRYEQYF. The CDR3 nucleotides read TGTGCCAGCAGCCCACCGGGACAGGGACGATACGAGCAGTACTTC.

The chain's CDR3 is CASSEYPSGSNGYTF. CDR3 coding DNA: TGTGCCAGCAGTGAATATCCCTCAGGGTCTAATGGCTACACCTTC. The chain joins TRBV6-4 to TRBJ1-2; D is perhaps TRBD1 (5 bases). V lost 3 bases and J lost 6, with 17 bases in between. This CDR3 comprises 15 residues. Germline assignment: CDR1 MRHNA and CDR2 SNTAGT.

The CDR3 nucleotides are TGCGCCAGCAGAGGGAGGGACAGCTCTGGAAACACCATATATTTT. Amino acids: CASRGRDSSGNTIYF. The V gene is TRBV4-1, the J gene TRBJ1-3; 7 bases agree with TRBD1. Germline V lookup: CDR1 MGHRA, CDR2 YSYEKL. J gave up 0 bases and V 6 bases, and 5 bases lay outside the gene matches. CDR3 length: 15 amino acids.

This rearrangement joins TRBV19 to TRBJ1-5, with D unresolved. The CDR3 consists of 16 residues. Germline V CDR1 and CDR2: LNHDA, SQIVND (reference sequence). V dropped 3 bases and J dropped 2 bases, with 14 bases sitting between them. CDR3 coding DNA: TGTGCCAGTAGTATCGGAGGCGGGTTGGGCAATCAGCCCCAGCATTTT. The encoded protein is CASSIGGGLGNQPQHF.

The chain employs TRBV30 and TRBJ1-2, with a weak D call TRBD1 (6 bases). Germline V lookup: CDR1 GTSNPN, CDR2 SVGIG (reference sequence). With 0 bases removed from V and 3 bases from J, the gap between germline ends came to 8 bases. The CDR3 contains 13 residues. The CDR3 bases are TGTGCCTGGAGTGTTTCAGGGGACTATGGCTACACCTTC. Its protein product is CAWSVSGDYGYTF.